This passage covers 14 T cell receptor beta chains from one sample sequenced in a study of cytomegalovirus exposure and HLA in healthy donors. PCR involved 60 Vbeta and 13 Jbeta primers. TCRdb's table, derived via immunoSEQ multiplex PCR, lists solely in-frame clones and lacks some. The top ten hold about 6.8% of the sample, which has more than 85,000 clones, 70% to 85% seen once. The sequenced sample was PBMCs. These TCRs come from a man aged 30 to 39 in good health and CMV-seropositive.

The V and J genes are TRBV6-5 and TRBJ2-4, with TRBD1 identical over 8 bases. This CDR3 spans 15 amino acids. V lost 7 bases, J lost 5 bases, and 10 bases stayed unmatched. Germline loops: CDR1 MNHEY, CDR2 SVGAGI. CDR3 amino acids: CASKGLSGQENIQYF. CDR3 sequence (DNA): TGTGCCAGCAAAGGGTTATCGGGACAGGAAAACATTCAGTACTTC.

The chain couples TRBV7-6 to TRBJ2-1; maybe TRBD2 (6 bases). Germline V gives CDR1 SGHVS, CDR2 FNYEAQ. The V and J ends lost 7 bases and 1 base respectively, with 14 bases between them. The length of the CDR3 is 15 residues. CDR3 sequence: CASTPRDSSYNEQFF. The CDR3, as DNA: TGTGCCAGCACCCCCCGGGACTCGTCCTACAATGAGCAGTTCTTC.

The chain has TRBV25-1 and TRBJ2-2; no clear D. CDR1 and CDR2 from the germline V gene are MGHDK and SYGVNS. V lost 3 bases to trimming and J lost 0 bases, with 2 bases between them. CDR3 length equals 13 residues. The CDR3 DNA reads TGTGCCAGCAGTGACGCGAACACCGGGGAGCTGTTTTTT. It yields the protein CASSDANTGELFF.

The chain is built from TRBV4-3 and TRBJ2-3; 7 bases are a match to TRBD2. Trimming took 0 bases from V and 2 from J; bases not matched to a gene: 17. Per the germline V gene, CDR1 is LGHNA and CDR2 is YSLEER. This CDR3 is built from 20 residues. CDR3 bases: TGCGCCAGCAGCCAAGATAGACTAGCTAGTGAGGCTAGGTTCACAGATACGCAGTATTTT. This translates into CASSQDRLASEARFTDTQYF.

This clone was counted a single time. V usage is TRBV15 and J usage is TRBJ1-3, with D unclear. CDR1 LNHNV and CDR2 YYDKDF come from the germline V gene (reference sequence). Trimming left V 0 bases short and J 0 bases short, with 9 bases between. CDR3 length equals 16 residues. This chain's CDR3 is CATSRDPRSSGNTIYF. CDR3 bases: TGTGCCACCAGCAGAGATCCCAGAAGCTCTGGAAACACCATATATTTT.

This chain joins TRBV19 and TRBJ2-3, with a tentative D call TRBD1 (6 bases). Per germline, CDR1 LNHDA and CDR2 SQIVND (reference sequence). The CDR3 consists of 13 residues. V was cut by 4 bases and J by 5 bases, with 10 bases left in between. Here the CDR3 DNA reads TGTGCCAGTAGTAGCTACAGGGAAGATACGCAGTATTTT. Translation gives CASSSYREDTQYF.

This clone was observed a single time. The chain employs TRBV6-6 and TRBJ2-3; 7 bases are shared with TRBD2. V lost 5 bases to trimming and J lost 6 bases; unmatched junction nucleotides: 11. Germline values: CDR1 MNHNY, CDR2 SVGAGI (reference sequence). The length of the CDR3 is 15 residues. The CDR3, as DNA: TGTGCCAGCAGTGCCGCTGGTAGCGGGTCGGATACGCAGTATTTT. This gives the protein CASSAAGSGSDTQYF.

The V call is TRBV29-1, the J call TRBJ2-5; 7 nucleotides align to TRBD1. CDR1 SQVTM and CDR2 ANQGSEA come from the germline V gene. After removal of 5 bases from V and 4 bases from J, the junction contained 10 bases not matched to a gene. CDR3 length: 14 residues. DNA for the CDR3: TGCAGCGTTTGGTTCAACAGGGGATTAGAGACCCAGTACTTC. Translating it yields CSVWFNRGLETQYF.

The rearrangement links TRBV2 to TRBJ2-5, with D possibly matching TRBD1 (6 bases). This CDR3 spans 14 amino acids. Trimming left V 7 bases short and J 11 bases short, with 23 bases between. Germline V CDR1 and CDR2: SNHLY, FYNNEI. CDR3 DNA sequence: TGTGCCAGCAAACCCGACCGGGACATGGGGGAGCAGTACTTC. Translating gives CASKPDRDMGEQYF.

This chain uses TRBV5-5 with TRBJ2-3; maybe TRBD1 (5 bases). Germline V gives CDR1 SGHKS, CDR2 YYEKEE (reference sequence). This CDR3 comprises 18 residues. Trimming left V 3 bases short and J 0 bases short, with 20 bases between. The CDR3 region has the DNA TGTGCCAGCAGCTCGAAGGACACTTACCTAAAAAGCACAGATACGCAGTATTTT. This sequence encodes CASSSKDTYLKSTDTQYF.

This chain connects TRBV19 to TRBJ2-7; 7 bases map to TRBD1. With 3 bases clipped from V and 4 bases from J, the junction kept 15 bases outside the gene matches. The CDR3 is 17 residues long. Germline V lookup: CDR1 LNHDA, CDR2 SQIVND (reference sequence). The CDR3 sequence: CASSISFGDSIPYEQYF. For the CDR3, the DNA is TGTGCCAGTAGTATTTCGTTCGGGGACAGCATACCTTACGAGCAGTACTTC.

This clone was seen a few times. The chain uses TRBV6-1 and TRBJ1-4; perhaps TRBD1 as D (5 bases). The germline V and J ends were trimmed by 1 base and 7 bases, with 13 bases remaining between them. CDR3 length equals 15 residues. Germline CDR1 MNHNS, CDR2 SASEGT. The CDR3 sequence: CASSEVSYGGEKLFF. CDR3 nucleotides: TGTGCCAGCAGTGAAGTTAGCTACGGGGGTGAAAAACTGTTTTTT.

This chain links TRBV15 with TRBJ2-1; D is possibly TRBD1 (7 bases). Germline CDR1 reads LNHNV; CDR2 reads YYDKDF (reference sequence). Trimming cost V 2 bases and J 4 bases, with 9 bases left between them. There are 14 residues in the CDR3. The CDR3 DNA reads as TGTGCCACCAGCAGACAGGGGGGATACAATGAGCAGTTCTTC. It is translated as CATSRQGGYNEQFF.

This clone occurred a few times. This sequence joins TRBV30 and TRBJ2-1; D is undetermined. Germline V gives CDR1 GTSNPN, CDR2 SVGIG (reference sequence). Trimming removed 8 bases from V and 3 bases from J, with 14 bases in between. CDR3 length equals 13 residues. The CDR3 DNA is TGTGCCGGTTCAGGCACTTACTACAATGAGCAGTTCTTC. Residues: CAGSGTYYNEQFF.